The source of this T cell receptor (beta chain) is a study of regulatory dendritic cells for organ transplantation. CDR1 MNHEY and CDR2 SVGAGI come from the germline V gene. The J segment lost 2 bases and the V segment lost 0 bases, leaving 6 bases of the junction unmatched. The CDR3 is 16 amino acids. This clone was recorded a few times. The data were produced by immunoSEQ multiplex PCR, yet TCRdb's version contains in-frame clones alone and is incomplete. Here the sample spans 26,000 or so clones, roughly four fifths being singletons. The chain couples TRBV6-5 to TRBJ1-2; 7 bases map to TRBD1. This receptor was taken from a human donor in good health. Sequences were obtained from naive CD4+ T cells from blood. Described subset: CD45RA+ naive T cells. CDR3 sequence (DNA): TGTGCCAGCAGTTACTCCAGGGGGACCGTCAACTATGGCTACACCTTC. It is translated as CASSYSRGTVNYGYTF.